This is a list of T cell receptor beta chains from one sample in a study of blood T cell repertoires in COVID-19. Clones were sequenced by immunoSEQ multiplex PCR, and TCRdb holds only the in-frame ones, with some missing. The sample has 200,000 to 250,000 clones, approximately 86% seen once. Sample: peripheral blood. The receptors were sampled from a woman in her 70s with active or convalescent COVID-19. Both conserved end residues are part of each CDR3. A D gene is named only where the DNA matches it firmly. Not all rows give a size; the values are once, few, many and, for expanded clones, a class.

D gene	V gene	clone size	J gene	CDR3 DNA	CDR3 protein
TRBD1	TRBV5-1	once	TRBJ1-4	TGCGCCAGCAGCTGGGGACAGGGCGTCAATGAAAAACTGTTTTTT	CASSWGQGVNEKLFF
TRBD1	TRBV6-2/TRBV6-3	NA	TRBJ2-3	TGTGCCAGCAGTCCCTCTTATCTGAGACAGGGGGCAGATACGCAGTATTTT	CASSPSYLRQGADTQYF
NA	TRBV3-1/TRBV3-2	once	TRBJ2-7	TGTGCCAGCAGCCAAGGGTCCGGACATGCCTACGAGCAGTACTTC	CASSQGSGHAYEQYF
NA	TRBV6-5	NA	TRBJ2-2	TGTGCCATCTTCAGCGGGCAGGAGAACACCGGGGAGCTGTTTTTT	CAIFSGQENTGELFF
TRBD1	TRBV12-5	NA	TRBJ1-5	TGTGCTAGTGGCGAGGGACAGGGGAACAATCAGCCCCAGCATTTT	CASGEGQGNNQPQHF
NA	TRBV11-2	once	TRBJ2-3	TGTGCCAGCAGCTCACAGGGAGGGAAGGGTGCAGATACGCAGTATTTT	CASSSQGGKGADTQYF
NA	TRBV29-1	NA	TRBJ2-5	TGCAGCGCACAGGGTACGGGGCAAGAGACCCAGTACTTC	CSAQGTGQETQYF
NA	TRBV7-3	NA	TRBJ1-1	TGTGCCAGCAGCTTAAGGGCAGGGGCCACTGAAGCTTTCTTT	CASSLRAGATEAFF
TRBD2	TRBV15	NA	TRBJ2-5	TGTGCCACTCATAGAGCGGGGGTGGACGAGACCCAGTACTTC	CATHRAGVDETQYF
NA	TRBV5-5	NA	TRBJ1-1	TGTGCCAGCGGCTGGGTGGGGGCGGCTGAAGCTTTCTTT	CASGWVGAAEAFF
NA	TRBV2	NA	TRBJ2-5	TGTGCCAGCAGTGAACAGCAAGAGACCCAGTACTTC	CASSEQQETQYF
NA	TRBV11-2	NA	TRBJ2-7	TGTGCCAGCAGCTTAGATTCCAGGGACTCCTACGAGCAGTACTTC	CASSLDSRDSYEQYF
NA	TRBV5-4	NA	TRBJ1-2	TGTGCCAGCTACTATATAACGATGGATTATGGCTACACCTTC	CASYYITMDYGYTF
NA	TRBV4-1	once	TRBJ1-1	TGCGCCAGCAGCCAAGAGGAGGGCAAGAACACTGAAGCTTTCTTT	CASSQEEGKNTEAFF
TRBD2	TRBV9	once	TRBJ2-3	TGTGCCAGCAGCGTAGCGGCTAGCGGGAACCACGGCACAGATACGCAGTATTTT	CASSVAASGNHGTDTQYF
NA	TRBV27	NA	TRBJ1-5	TGTGCCAGCAGAGTACAGGGCGGTCAGCCCCAGCATTTT	CASRVQGGQPQHF
NA	TRBV19	NA	TRBJ1-5	TGTGCCAGTGATCTAGGTTGGAATCAGCCCCAGCATTTT	CASDLGWNQPQHF
TRBD1	TRBV10-1	NA	TRBJ1-4	TGCGCCAGCAGTTCGGGACAGTTGGATGAAAAACTGTTTTTT	CASSSGQLDEKLFF
TRBD2	TRBV2	once	TRBJ2-4	TGTGCCAGCAGGGGGAGGGGTACGGCTCAAAACATTCAGTACTTC	CASRGRGTAQNIQYF
NA	TRBV12-3/TRBV12-4	many	TRBJ1-4	TGTGCCAGCCGAGGGGAAAAACTGTTTTTT	CASRGEKLFF
TRBD1	TRBV27	few	TRBJ1-5	TGTGCCAGCAGGACCGGGACAGGGGCTTATAGCAATCAGCCCCAGCATTTT	CASRTGTGAYSNQPQHF
NA	TRBV6-6	NA	TRBJ2-1	TGTGCCAGCAGGACCCTTAGCGGTAACGAGGGGGAGCAGTTCTTC	CASRTLSGNEGEQFF
TRBD1	TRBV10-3	few	TRBJ1-4	TGTGCCACAGGGTTCGACAGGGATGAAAAACTGTTTTTT	CATGFDRDEKLFF
NA	TRBV12-3/TRBV12-4	NA	TRBJ1-1	TGTGCCAGCAGTTTGGTGGGGGGGGCTTTCTTT	CASSLVGGAFF
TRBD1	TRBV10-1	NA	TRBJ2-7	TGCGCCAGCAACCGACAGGGCCCCTACGAGCAGTACTTC	CASNRQGPYEQYF
TRBD1	TRBV7-2	NA	TRBJ2-5	TGTGCCAGCAGCTTAAATGGACAGGACTTGGAGACCCAGTACTTC	CASSLNGQDLETQYF
NA	TRBV7-8	NA	TRBJ2-7	TGTGCCAGCAGCTTAGCGCAGGCGTCCATAACCTACGAGCAGTACTTC	CASSLAQASITYEQYF
NA	TRBV5-1	NA	TRBJ2-1	TGCGCCAGCAGCTTGAGCACGGAGAACGGGGAGCAGTTCTTC	CASSLSTENGEQFF
TRBD2	TRBV7-3	NA	TRBJ2-3	TGTGCCAGCAGCTTTAGCGGGGGCGGGACAGATACGCAGTATTTT	CASSFSGGGTDTQYF
NA	TRBV6-2/TRBV6-3	NA	TRBJ2-1	TGTGCCAGCAGTTACTCGGCCGAGGCAGATAGCTCCTACAATGAGCAGTTCTTC	CASSYSAEADSSYNEQFF
TRBD1	TRBV19	NA	TRBJ1-1	TGTGCCAGCTCCGGGACAGGGCTGCCTGAAGCTTTCTTT	CASSGTGLPEAFF